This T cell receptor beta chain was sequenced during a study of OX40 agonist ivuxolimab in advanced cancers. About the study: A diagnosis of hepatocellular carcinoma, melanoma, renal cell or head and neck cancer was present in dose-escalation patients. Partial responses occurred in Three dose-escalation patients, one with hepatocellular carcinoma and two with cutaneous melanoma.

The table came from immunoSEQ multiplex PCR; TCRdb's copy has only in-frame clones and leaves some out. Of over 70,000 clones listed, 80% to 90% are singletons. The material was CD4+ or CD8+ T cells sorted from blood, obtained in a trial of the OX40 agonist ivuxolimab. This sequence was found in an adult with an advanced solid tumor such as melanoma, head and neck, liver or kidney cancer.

CDR3 nucleotide sequence: TGTGCCAGCAGCCCCACAGACTCTGGAAACACCATATATTTT. Its protein product is CASSPTDSGNTIYF. The V and J genes are TRBV7-9 and TRBJ1-3; D unresolved. CDR1 is SEHNR, CDR2 FQNEAQ, per germline (reference sequence). Trimming took off 5 bases at V and 0 bases at J, with 8 bases between the two ends. The CDR3 extends over 14 amino acids.